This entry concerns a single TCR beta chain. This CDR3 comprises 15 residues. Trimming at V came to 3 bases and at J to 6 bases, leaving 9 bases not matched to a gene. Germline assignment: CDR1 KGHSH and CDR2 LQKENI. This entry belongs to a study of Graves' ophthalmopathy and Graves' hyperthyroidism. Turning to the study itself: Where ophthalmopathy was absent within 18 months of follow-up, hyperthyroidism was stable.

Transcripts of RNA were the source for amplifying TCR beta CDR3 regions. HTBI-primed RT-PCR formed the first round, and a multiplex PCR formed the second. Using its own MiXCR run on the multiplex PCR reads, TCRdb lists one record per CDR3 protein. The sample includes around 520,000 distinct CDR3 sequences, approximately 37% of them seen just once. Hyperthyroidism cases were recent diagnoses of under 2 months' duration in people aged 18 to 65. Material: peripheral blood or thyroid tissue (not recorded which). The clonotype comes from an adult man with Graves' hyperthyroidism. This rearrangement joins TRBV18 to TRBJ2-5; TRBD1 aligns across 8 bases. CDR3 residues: CASSPGTGSEKTQYF. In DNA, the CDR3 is TGTGCCAGCTCACCGGGGACAGGCTCAGAGAAGACCCAGTACTTC.